The entry below describes one T cell receptor beta chain. What it binds is unknown. The protocol was immunoSEQ multiplex PCR, while the TCRdb copy is restricted to in-frame clones and leaves out a portion. The sample lists 9,700 or so clones; roughly 90% were seen once. The sample's time point: pre-treatment baseline. At 12 weeks after first infusion, RECIST 1.1 defined response for most patients. These data belong to a study of blood T cell dynamics during melanoma immunotherapy. Study-wide results and limits: Clones driving repertoire changes may be melanoma-specific or general immune activation.

V dropped 1 base and J dropped 3 bases, with 10 bases sitting between them. Germline CDR1 is SGHNT and CDR2 is YENEEA. CDR3 size: 14 residues. The sequence derives from a human donor with melanoma. Sequenced material: blood, taken from a patient treated with checkpoint blockade. The chain has TRBV11-3 and TRBJ2-7; D unresolved. The CDR3 loop is CASSLGEVLYEQYF. As DNA, the CDR3 is TGTGCCAGCAGCTTAGGTGAGGTCCTCTACGAGCAGTACTTC.